This T cell receptor beta chain was profiled in a study of T cell responses to AZD1222 COVID-19 vaccine. Study information: Investigators merged groups given second doses at roughly 4 or roughly 12 weeks.

This CDR3 has 12 residues. Germline CDR1 reads SGHAT; CDR2 reads FQNNGV. The V end was cut by 5 bases, the J end by 4 bases, with 9 bases between. Libraries were prepared by immunoSEQ multiplex PCR; TCRdb keeps only in-frame clonotypes and omits some of them. Of some 120,000 clones detected, roughly 90% appear once; the ten largest clones hold 1.1%. General study results and limits: Baseline antibody screening turned up just a handful of seropositive AZD1222 recipients.

This clone was seen once. Its antigen is still unknown. This receptor was taken from an adult in good health. The V and J genes are TRBV11-2 and TRBJ2-7; D perhaps matches TRBD1 (5 bases). The sample here was peripheral blood, taken on day 0 of AZD1222 vaccination. DNA for the CDR3: TGTGCCAGCAGCGCAACAGGTTACGAGCAGTACTTC. Amino acids: CASSATGYEQYF. Looking up the rest from reference TRBV11-2 and TRBJ2-7 gives the full variable domain: EAGVAQSPRYKIIEKRQSVAFWCNPISGHATLYWYQQILGQGPKLLIQFQNNGVVDDSQLPKDRFSAERLKGVDSTLKIQPAKLEDSAVYLCASSATGYEQYFGPGTRLTVT.